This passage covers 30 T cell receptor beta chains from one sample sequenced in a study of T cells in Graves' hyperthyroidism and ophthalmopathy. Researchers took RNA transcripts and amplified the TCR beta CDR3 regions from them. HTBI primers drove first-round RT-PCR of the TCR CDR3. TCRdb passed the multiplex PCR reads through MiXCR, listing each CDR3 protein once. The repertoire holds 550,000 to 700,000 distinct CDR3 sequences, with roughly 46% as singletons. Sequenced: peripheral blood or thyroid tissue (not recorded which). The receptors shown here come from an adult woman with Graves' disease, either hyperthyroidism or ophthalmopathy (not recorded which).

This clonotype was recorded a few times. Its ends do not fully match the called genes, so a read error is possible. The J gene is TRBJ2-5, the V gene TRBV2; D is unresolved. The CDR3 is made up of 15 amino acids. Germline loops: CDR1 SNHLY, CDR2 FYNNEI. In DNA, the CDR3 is TGTGCCTGCAGTGCTCCACTCCCTAGTGTCGAGACCCAGTACTTC. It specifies CACSAPLPSVETQYF.

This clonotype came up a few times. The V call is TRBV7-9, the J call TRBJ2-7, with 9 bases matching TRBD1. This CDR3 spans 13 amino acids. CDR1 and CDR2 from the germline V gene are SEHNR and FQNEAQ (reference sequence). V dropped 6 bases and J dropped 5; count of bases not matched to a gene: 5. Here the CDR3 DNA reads TGTGCCAGCAGTCCTGACAGGGGGAACGAGCAGTACTTC. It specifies CASSPDRGNEQYF.

The CDR3 loop reads CAAGGLETQYF. As DNA, the CDR3 is TGTGCCGCCGGGGGTTTGGAGACCCAGTACTTC. This chain uses TRBV12-3 or TRBV12-4 with TRBJ2-5; perhaps TRBD2 as D (6 bases). The CDR3 covers 11 residues. Deletions cut 11 bases from V and 5 bases from J, with 12 bases between.

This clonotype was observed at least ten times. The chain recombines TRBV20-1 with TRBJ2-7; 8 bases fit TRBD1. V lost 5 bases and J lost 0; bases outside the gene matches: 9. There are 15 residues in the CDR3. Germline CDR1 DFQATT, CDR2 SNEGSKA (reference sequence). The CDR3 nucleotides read TGCAGTGCTCCAAGATGGGACAGGAGCTCCTACGAGCAGTACTTC. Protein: CSAPRWDRSSYEQYF.

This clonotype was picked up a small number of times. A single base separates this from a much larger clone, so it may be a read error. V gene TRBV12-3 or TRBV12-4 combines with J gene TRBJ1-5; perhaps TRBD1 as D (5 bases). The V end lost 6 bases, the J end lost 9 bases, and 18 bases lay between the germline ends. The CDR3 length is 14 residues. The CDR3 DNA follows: TGTGCCAGCAGGCTGGGGGACCGGATATGGCCCCAGCATTTT. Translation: CASRLGDRIWPQHF.

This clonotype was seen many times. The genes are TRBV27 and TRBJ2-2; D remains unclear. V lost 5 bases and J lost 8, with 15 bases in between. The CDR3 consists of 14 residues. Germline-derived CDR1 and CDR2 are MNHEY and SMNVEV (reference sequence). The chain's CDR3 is CASSAISAEGELFF. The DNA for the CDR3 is TGTGCCAGCAGTGCAATCAGCGCGGAGGGGGAGCTGTTTTTT.

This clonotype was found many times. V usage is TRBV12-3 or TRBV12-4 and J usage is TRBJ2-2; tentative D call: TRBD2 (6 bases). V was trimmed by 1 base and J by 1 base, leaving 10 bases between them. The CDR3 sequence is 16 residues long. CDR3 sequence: CASSLDTSLNTGELFF. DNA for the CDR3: TGTGCCAGCAGTTTAGACACTAGCCTGAACACCGGGGAGCTGTTTTTT.

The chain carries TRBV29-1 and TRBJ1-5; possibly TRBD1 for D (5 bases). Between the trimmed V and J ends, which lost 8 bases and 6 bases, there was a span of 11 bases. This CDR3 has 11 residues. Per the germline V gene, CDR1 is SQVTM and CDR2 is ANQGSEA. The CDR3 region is CSPGGGQPQHF. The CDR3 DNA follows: TGCAGCCCGGGGGGGGGTCAGCCCCAGCATTTT.

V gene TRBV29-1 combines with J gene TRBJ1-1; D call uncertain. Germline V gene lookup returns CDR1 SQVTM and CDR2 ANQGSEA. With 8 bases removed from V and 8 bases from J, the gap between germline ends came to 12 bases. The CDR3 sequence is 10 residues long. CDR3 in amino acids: CSLLGGEAFF. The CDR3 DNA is TGCAGCTTGCTTGGAGGGGAAGCTTTCTTT.

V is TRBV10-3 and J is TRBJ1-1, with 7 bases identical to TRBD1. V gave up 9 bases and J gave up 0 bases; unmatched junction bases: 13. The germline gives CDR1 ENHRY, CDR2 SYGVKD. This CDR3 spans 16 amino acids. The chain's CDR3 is CAIANRGGFMNTEAFF. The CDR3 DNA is TGTGCCATTGCCAACAGGGGAGGTTTCATGAACACTGAAGCTTTCTTT.

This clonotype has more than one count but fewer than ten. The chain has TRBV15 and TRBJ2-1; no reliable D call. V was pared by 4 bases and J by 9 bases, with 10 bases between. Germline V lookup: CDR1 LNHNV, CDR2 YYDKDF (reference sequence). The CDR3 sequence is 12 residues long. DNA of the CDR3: TGTGCCACCAGCACCCTCACGGGTGAGCAGTTCTTC. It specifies CATSTLTGEQFF.

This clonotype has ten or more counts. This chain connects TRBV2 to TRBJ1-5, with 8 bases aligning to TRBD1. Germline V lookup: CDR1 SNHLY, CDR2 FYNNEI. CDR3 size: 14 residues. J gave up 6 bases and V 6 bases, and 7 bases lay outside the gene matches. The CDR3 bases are TGTGCCAGCAGCGACAGGGGTTTTAGTCAGCCCCAGCATTTT. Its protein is CASSDRGFSQPQHF. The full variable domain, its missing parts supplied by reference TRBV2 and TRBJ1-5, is EPEVTQTPSHQVTQMGQEVILRCVPISNHLYFYWYRQILGQKVEFLVSFYNNEISEKSEIFDDQFSVERPDGSNFTLKIRSTKLEDSAMYFCASSDRGFSQPQHFGDGTRLSIL.

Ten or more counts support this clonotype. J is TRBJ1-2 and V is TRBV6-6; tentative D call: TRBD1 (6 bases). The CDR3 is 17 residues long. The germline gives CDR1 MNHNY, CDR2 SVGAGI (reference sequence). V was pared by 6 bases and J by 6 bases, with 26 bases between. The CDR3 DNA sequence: TGTGCCAGCAGGGTATCGTACAGGGTAGGGGCTGCGGATGGCTACACCTTC. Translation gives CASRVSYRVGAADGYTF.

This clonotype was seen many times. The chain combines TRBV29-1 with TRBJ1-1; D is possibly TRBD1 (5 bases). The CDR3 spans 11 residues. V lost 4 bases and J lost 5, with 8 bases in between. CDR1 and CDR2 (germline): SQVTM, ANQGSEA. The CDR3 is CSVAAGTEAFF. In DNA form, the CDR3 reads TGCAGCGTTGCAGCAGGGACTGAAGCTTTCTTT.

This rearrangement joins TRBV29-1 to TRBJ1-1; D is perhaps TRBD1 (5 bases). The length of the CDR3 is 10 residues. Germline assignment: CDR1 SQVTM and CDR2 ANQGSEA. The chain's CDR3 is CRRRGTEAFF. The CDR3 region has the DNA TGCAGGCGAAGGGGCACTGAAGCTTTCTTT.

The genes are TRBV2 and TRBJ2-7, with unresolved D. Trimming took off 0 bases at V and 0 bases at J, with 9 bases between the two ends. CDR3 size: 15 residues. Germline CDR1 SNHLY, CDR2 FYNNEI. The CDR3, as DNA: TGTGCCAGCAGTGAAGCTTTGGGCAGCTCCTACGAGCAGTACTTC. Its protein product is CASSEALGSSYEQYF.

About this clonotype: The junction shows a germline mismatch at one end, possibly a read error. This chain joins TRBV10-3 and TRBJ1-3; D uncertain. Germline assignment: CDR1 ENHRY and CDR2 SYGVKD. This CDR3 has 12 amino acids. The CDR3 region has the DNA TGTGCCAGCAGCTCCCCTGGAAACACCATGTATTTT. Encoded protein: CASSSPGNTMYF.

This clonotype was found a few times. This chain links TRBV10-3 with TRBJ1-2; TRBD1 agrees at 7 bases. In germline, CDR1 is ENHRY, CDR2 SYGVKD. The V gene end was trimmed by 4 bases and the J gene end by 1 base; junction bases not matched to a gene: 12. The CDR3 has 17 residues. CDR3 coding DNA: TGTGCCATCAGTGGACATGCGGGACAGCGTCTTAACTATGGCTACACCTTC. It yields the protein CAISGHAGQRLNYGYTF.

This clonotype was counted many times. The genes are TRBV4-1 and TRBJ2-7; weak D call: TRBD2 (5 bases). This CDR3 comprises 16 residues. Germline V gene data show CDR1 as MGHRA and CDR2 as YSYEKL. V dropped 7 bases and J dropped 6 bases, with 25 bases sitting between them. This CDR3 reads CASTPLHLELVSEQYF. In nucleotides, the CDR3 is TGCGCCAGCACACCGCTTCACCTGGAACTAGTCAGCGAGCAGTACTTC.

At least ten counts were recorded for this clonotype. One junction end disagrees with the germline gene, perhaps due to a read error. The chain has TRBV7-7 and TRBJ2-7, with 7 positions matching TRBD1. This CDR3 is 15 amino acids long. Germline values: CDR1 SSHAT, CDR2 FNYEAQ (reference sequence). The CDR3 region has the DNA TGTGCTAGCAGCCCAGGGGGACGTATTTCTTATAAGCAGTACTTC. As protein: CASSPGGRISYKQYF.

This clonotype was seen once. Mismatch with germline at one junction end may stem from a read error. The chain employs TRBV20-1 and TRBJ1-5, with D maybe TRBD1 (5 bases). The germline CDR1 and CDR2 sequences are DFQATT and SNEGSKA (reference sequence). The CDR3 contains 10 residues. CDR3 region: CSARLAGEFF. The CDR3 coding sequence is TGCAGTGCTAGACTGGCGGGGGAATTTTTT.

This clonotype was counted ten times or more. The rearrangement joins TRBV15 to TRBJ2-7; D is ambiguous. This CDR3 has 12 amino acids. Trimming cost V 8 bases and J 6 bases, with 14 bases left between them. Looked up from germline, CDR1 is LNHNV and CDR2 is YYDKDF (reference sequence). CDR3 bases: TGTGCCACCGGCCAGCCCGTGGGCGAGCAGTACTTC. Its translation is CATGQPVGEQYF.

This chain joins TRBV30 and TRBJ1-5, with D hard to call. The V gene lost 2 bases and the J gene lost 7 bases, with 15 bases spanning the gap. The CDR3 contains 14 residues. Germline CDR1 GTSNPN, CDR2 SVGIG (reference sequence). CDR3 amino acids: CAWSSGPAGQPQHF. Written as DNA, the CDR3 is TGTGCCTGGAGTTCCGGGCCGGCCGGGCAGCCCCAGCATTTT.

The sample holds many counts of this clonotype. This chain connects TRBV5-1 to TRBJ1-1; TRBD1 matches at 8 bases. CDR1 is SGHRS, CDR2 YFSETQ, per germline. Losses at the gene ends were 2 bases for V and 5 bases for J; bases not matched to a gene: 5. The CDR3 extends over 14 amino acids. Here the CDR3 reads CASSFQGARTEAFF. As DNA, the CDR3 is TGCGCCAGCAGCTTTCAGGGGGCGAGGACTGAAGCTTTCTTT.

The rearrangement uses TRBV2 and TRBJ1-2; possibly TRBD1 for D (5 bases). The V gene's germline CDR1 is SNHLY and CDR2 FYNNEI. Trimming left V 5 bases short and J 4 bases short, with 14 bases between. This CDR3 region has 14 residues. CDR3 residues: CASSSAARVYGYTF. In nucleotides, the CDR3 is TGTGCCAGCAGTTCCGCTGCCAGGGTCTATGGCTACACCTTC. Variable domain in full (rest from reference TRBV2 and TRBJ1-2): EPEVTQTPSHQVTQMGQEVILRCVPISNHLYFYWYRQILGQKVEFLVSFYNNEISEKSEIFDDQFSVERPDGSNFTLKIRSTKLEDSAMYFCASSSAARVYGYTFGSGTRLTVV.

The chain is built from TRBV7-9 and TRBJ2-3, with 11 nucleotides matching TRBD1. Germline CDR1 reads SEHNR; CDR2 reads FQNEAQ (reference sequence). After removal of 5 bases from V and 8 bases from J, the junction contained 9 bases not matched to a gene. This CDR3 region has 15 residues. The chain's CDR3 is CASSPRDRGSGTQYF. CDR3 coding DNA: TGTGCCAGCAGCCCGCGGGACAGGGGGTCGGGTACGCAGTATTTT. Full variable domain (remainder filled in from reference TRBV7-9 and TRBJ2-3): DTGVSQNPRHKITKRGQNVTFRCDPISEHNRLYWYRQTLGQGPEFLTYFQNEAQLEKSRLLSDRFSAERPKGSFSTLEIQRTEQGDSAMYLCASSPRDRGSGTQYFGPGTRLTVL.

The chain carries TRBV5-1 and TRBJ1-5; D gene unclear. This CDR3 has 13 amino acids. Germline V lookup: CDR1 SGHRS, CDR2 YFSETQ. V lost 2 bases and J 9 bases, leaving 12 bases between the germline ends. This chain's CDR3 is CASSLEAVGPQHF. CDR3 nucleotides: TGCGCCAGCAGCTTAGAGGCAGTGGGGCCCCAGCATTTT.

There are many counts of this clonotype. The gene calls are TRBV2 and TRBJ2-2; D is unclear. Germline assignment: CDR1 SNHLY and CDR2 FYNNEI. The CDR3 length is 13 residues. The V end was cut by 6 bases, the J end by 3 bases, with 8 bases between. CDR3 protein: CASRRRDTGELFF. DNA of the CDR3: TGTGCCAGCAGGAGACGAGACACCGGGGAGCTGTTTTTT.

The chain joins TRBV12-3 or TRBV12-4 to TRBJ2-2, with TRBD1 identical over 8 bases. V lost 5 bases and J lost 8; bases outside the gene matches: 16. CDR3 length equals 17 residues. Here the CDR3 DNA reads TGTGCCAGCAGTCGACCCTTTGGACAGGGAGACAATGGGGAGCTGTTTTTT. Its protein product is CASSRPFGQGDNGELFF.

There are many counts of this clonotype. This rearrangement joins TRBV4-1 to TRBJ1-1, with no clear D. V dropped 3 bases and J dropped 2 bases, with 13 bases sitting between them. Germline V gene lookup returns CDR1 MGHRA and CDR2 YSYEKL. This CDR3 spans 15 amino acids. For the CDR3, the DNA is TGCGCCAGCAGCCACATCGGGAGAAGAAACACTGAAGCTTTCTTT. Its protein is CASSHIGRRNTEAFF.